Listed below are T cell receptor beta chains from one sample, sequenced in a study of cytomegalovirus exposure and HLA in healthy donors. The assay was immunoSEQ multiplex PCR, and TCRdb's table has in-frame clones only and misses some. The profile covers 96,000 or so clones, with under 85% appearing a single time and under 3.5% taken by the ten largest. Material: PBMCs. The origin of the receptors is a female donor in good health and CMV-seropositive. CDR3s include the opening cysteine and the closing phenylalanine or tryptophan. Fields, in order: CDR3 length, clone size, D gene, J gene, V gene, CDR3 DNA, CDR3 protein. D genes are given only for firm matches. Clone sizes are given selectively: once, few, many, or a class where the clone is expanded.

14,.,.,TRBJ1-6,TRBV19,TGTGCCAGCACTCAGACAGGATATAATTCACCCCTCCACTTT,CASTQTGYNSPLHF
13,.,.,TRBJ1-2,TRBV7-2,TGTGCCAGCAGCTTCGCAGGGGCCTATGGCTACACCTTC,CASSFAGAYGYTF
14,.,TRBD2,TRBJ2-5,TRBV9,TGTGCCAGCAGCGTGACTAGCGGCACCGAGACCCAGTACTTC,CASSVTSGTETQYF
14,.,.,TRBJ1-1,TRBV5-4,TGTGCCAGCAGCTTAGGCGGGACGAACACTGAAGCTTTCTTT,CASSLGGTNTEAFF
14,.,.,TRBJ1-6,TRBV6-5,TGTGCCAGCAGTTACCGGGGGAAGGATTCACCCCTCCACTTT,CASSYRGKDSPLHF
12,.,.,TRBJ2-5,TRBV2,TGTGCCAGCGGAAGAGAGGAAGAGACCCAGTACTTC,CASGREEETQYF
13,.,.,TRBJ2-7,TRBV9,TGTGCCAGCAGCGTAGGCAGGGACTACGAGCAGTACTTC,CASSVGRDYEQYF
15,.,TRBD2,TRBJ2-3,TRBV4-2,TGTGCCAGCAGTCGAAAGGCGGGGGGCACAGATACGCAGTATTTT,CASSRKAGGTDTQYF
16,.,.,TRBJ1-3,TRBV7-2,TGTGCCAGCAGCTTAGAACAGCCAGGGTCTGGAAACACCATATATTTT,CASSLEQPGSGNTIYF
16,.,TRBD2,TRBJ2-3,TRBV7-2,TGTGCCAGCAGCGCGACTAGCGGGGGGTACCCAGATACGCAGTATTTT,CASSATSGGYPDTQYF
14,.,.,TRBJ2-1,TRBV7-6,TGTGCCAGCAGCTTCGCAGGGCCGTACAATGAGCAGTTCTTC,CASSFAGPYNEQFF
13,.,TRBD2,TRBJ2-3,TRBV29-1,TGCAGCGTTGAAACTAGCGGCACAGATACGCAGTATTTT,CSVETSGTDTQYF
15,.,.,TRBJ1-1,TRBV28,TGTGCCAGCAGTTTCGCGACGACAGGGAACACTGAAGCTTTCTTT,CASSFATTGNTEAFF
15,few,TRBD1,TRBJ1-4,TRBV5-1,TGCGCCAGCAGCTACAACAGGGGCTCTAATGAAAAACTGTTTTTT,CASSYNRGSNEKLFF
13,.,.,TRBJ2-7,TRBV14,TGTGCCAGCAGCCCGGACATAAGCTACGAGCAGTACTTC,CASSPDISYEQYF
15,.,.,TRBJ1-2,TRBV28,TGTGCCAGCAGGTCACAAGGCGAGCAGGGTCATGGCTACACCTTC,CASRSQGEQGHGYTF
15,.,TRBD2,TRBJ2-7,TRBV10-3,TGTGCCATCAGACCCCAACTAGCGGGATCTGTAGGGCAGTACTTC,CAIRPQLAGSVGQYF
13,once,.,TRBJ2-7,TRBV11-2,TGTGCCAGCAGTTTTCAAGGGGGCTACGAGCAGTACTTC,CASSFQGGYEQYF
14,.,.,TRBJ1-1,TRBV5-6,TGTGCCAGCAGCTTGGGGGGGCGGAACACTGAAGCTTTCTTT,CASSLGGRNTEAFF
11,few,.,TRBJ2-3,TRBV19,TGTGCCAGTAGTTTTGGCTCTTTCCTGTATTTT,CASSFGSFLYF
11,.,.,TRBJ1-2,TRBV5-6,TGTGCCAGCAGCTTCGGGAGGGACTTCACCTTC,CASSFGRDFTF
14,.,TRBD1,TRBJ1-3,TRBV18,TGTGCCAGCTCACCGACAGGGGCGGGAAACACCATATATTTT,CASSPTGAGNTIYF